This T cell receptor (beta chain) was identified in a study of OX40 agonist ivuxolimab in advanced cancers. As for the study in general: Participants averaged approximately 61 years of age (range roughly 23 to 80) and were around 80% male. Whole-study results and caveats: The CD4+ and CD8+ T cells in the blood had expanded clonally by week 6 at 0.1 to 3.0 mg/kg. The authors also found low normalized T-cell clonal expansion in some nonresponders.

A remark on this clone: Its antigen is not identified.

TCRdb's copy holds only in-frame clones and misses some; the assay was immunoSEQ multiplex PCR. The sample lists 100,000 to 130,000 clones, roughly 90% occurring once. V shed 3 bases and J shed 3 bases, with 8 bases lying between them. CDR1 and CDR2 (germline): SNHLY, FYNNEI. The CDR3 loop spans 13 amino acids. The receptor's source is an adult with an advanced solid tumor such as melanoma, head and neck, liver or kidney cancer. Sequenced here: CD4+ or CD8+ T cells sorted from blood, sampled in a trial of the OX40 agonist ivuxolimab. V and J are TRBV2 and TRBJ2-5; D perhaps matches TRBD1 (6 bases). CDR3 in amino acids: CASSDNREETQYF. DNA for the CDR3: TGTGCCAGCAGTGATAACAGGGAAGAGACCCAGTACTTC.